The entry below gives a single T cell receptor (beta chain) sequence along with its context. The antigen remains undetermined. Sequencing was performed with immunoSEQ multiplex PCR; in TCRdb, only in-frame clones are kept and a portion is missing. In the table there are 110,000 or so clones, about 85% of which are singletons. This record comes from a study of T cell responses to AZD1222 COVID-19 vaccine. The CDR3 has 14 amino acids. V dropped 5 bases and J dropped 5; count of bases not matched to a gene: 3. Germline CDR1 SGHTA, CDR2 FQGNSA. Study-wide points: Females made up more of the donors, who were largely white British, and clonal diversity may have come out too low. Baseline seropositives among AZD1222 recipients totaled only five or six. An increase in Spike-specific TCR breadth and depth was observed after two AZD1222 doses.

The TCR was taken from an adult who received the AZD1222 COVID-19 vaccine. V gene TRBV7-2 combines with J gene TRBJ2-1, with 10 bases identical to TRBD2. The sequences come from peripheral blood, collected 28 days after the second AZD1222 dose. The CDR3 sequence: CASSRSGGNNEQFF. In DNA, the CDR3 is TGTGCCAGCAGCCGTAGCGGGGGGAACAATGAGCAGTTCTTC.